The 2 T cell receptor beta chains reported below all come from one sample, sequenced in a study of CD8 T cells in Susac syndrome. Random hexamers were used to reverse transcribe an amount of roughly 0.5 to 1 ug RNA. In TCRdb, the immunoSEQ multiplex PCR reads were re-called with MiXCR into one record per CDR3 protein. The sample includes 250,000 to 350,000 distinct CDR3 sequences, 92% of them seen just once. Sequenced sample: CD4+ T cells from PBMCs. These receptors were taken from a human donor with multiple sclerosis.

The chain recombines TRBV7-6 with TRBJ2-7; a possible D gene is TRBD2 (6 bases). The V end was cut by 5 bases, the J end by 4 bases, with 21 bases between. Germline CDR1 reads SGHVS; CDR2 reads FNYEAQ. The CDR3 length is 16 residues. Here the CDR3 reads CASSQLAEGLLYEQYF. As DNA, the CDR3 is TGTGCCAGCAGCCAGCTGGCGGAGGGTCTCCTATACGAGCAGTACTTC. The complete variable domain, with remaining parts taken from reference TRBV7-6 and TRBJ2-7, reads GAGVSQSPRYKVTKRGQDVALRCDPISGHVSLYWYRQALGQGPEFLTYFNYEAQQDKSGLPNDRFSAERPEGSISTLTIQRTEQRDSAMYRCASSQLAEGLLYEQYFGPGTRLTVT.

The chain joins TRBV30 to TRBJ2-2; the D gene is possibly TRBD2 (6 bases). The CDR3 loop spans 14 amino acids. CDR1 and CDR2 (germline): GTSNPN, SVGIG (reference sequence). Trimming took off 4 bases at V and 0 bases at J, with 9 bases between the two ends. CDR3 nucleotides: TGTGCCTGGAACGTAGCGGCGAACACCGGGGAGCTGTTTTTT. Translated: CAWNVAANTGELFF.